This TCR beta chain was sequenced during a study of vaccination and CD4 T cells after COVID-19. The overall study: Control cultures, each given a CEFX pool, an HIV-1 Nef pool, or no peptide, were included. Overall study findings and caveats: For convalescent patients, 304 of the 307 vaccine-specific clones analyzed were classified as spike mono-reactive.

Scientists ran DNA taken from cultured CD4+ T cells through the Oncomine TCR Beta short-read assay for sequencing. Scientists extracted genomic DNA from CD4+ T cells grown in culture. TCRdb reanalysed the PCR reads using MiXCR and keeps one entry per CDR3 protein. Among roughly 20,000 distinct CDR3 sequences listed, about 40% were seen once. With respect to this clonotype: Its matching antigen is unknown.

As to time point: late sampling 161 to 241 days after vaccination in a few convalescent patients. Treatment denoted: approximately 10-day PBMC culture with coronavirus spike peptide pools or control peptides (ViraFEST assay). Using peptide pools, antigen-specific T cells were expanded in ViraFEST before TCRs were sequenced. Trimming took 1 base from V and 10 from J, leaving 9 bases between them. Germline V gives CDR1 SGHTA, CDR2 FQGNSA. This CDR3 has 12 residues. V is TRBV7-2 and J is TRBJ2-3, with D possibly matching TRBD1 (5 bases). This TCR was recovered from a human donor who had recovered from COVID-19. Specimen: CD4+ T cells from blood, cultured in vitro, collected about 7 months after SARS-CoV-2 vaccination. The CDR3 region has the DNA TGTGCCAGCAGCTTAGACAGGCGCGCGCAGTATTTT. Translated, it gives CASSLDRRAQYF.